Here is one T cell receptor (beta chain) with its context. Its antigen is currently unknown. Generated by immunoSEQ multiplex PCR, the TCRdb table keeps only in-frame clones and is missing some. The sample has about 62,000 clones, about 89% seen once. The record originates from a study of a mutant IDH1 vaccine in newly diagnosed glioma. Whole-study results and caveats: Of all patients, nearly 95% showed vaccine-induced immune responses.

Sample time point: week 11, during vaccination. The vaccine gave 300 ug of a 20-mer mutant IDH1 peptide subcutaneously per dose. Astrocytomas that were new, WHO grade 3 or 4, IDH1-mutant and ATRX-lost were present in the donors. Per the germline V gene, CDR1 is MGHDK and CDR2 is SYGVNS. This CDR3 contains 14 residues. V was clipped by 2 bases and J by 0 bases, with 5 bases between them. This clonotype originated in a man aged 35-49 years with glioma. This chain uses TRBV25-1 with TRBJ1-5; D gene uncertain. This material consisted of PBMCs, taken from a glioma patient whose treatment included an IDH1 peptide vaccine. The CDR3: CASSEPYSNQPQHF. CDR3 sequence (DNA): TGTGCCAGCAGTGAACCGTATAGCAATCAGCCCCAGCATTTT.